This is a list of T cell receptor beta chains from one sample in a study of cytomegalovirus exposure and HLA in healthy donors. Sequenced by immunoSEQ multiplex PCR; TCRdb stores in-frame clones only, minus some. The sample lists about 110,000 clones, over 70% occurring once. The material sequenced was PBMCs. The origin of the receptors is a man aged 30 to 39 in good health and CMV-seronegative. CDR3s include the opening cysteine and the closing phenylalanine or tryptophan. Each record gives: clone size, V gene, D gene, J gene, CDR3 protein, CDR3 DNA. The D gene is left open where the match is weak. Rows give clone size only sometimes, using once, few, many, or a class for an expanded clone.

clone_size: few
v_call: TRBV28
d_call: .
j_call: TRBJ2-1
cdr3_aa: CASSPGLNTRGEQFF
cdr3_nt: TGTGCCAGCAGTCCCGGACTCAACACCCGGGGTGAGCAGTTCTTC

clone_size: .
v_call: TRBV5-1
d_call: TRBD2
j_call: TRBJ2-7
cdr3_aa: CASSLGLAGGPSYEQYF
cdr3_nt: TGCGCCAGCAGCTTGGGACTAGCGGGAGGGCCCTCCTACGAGCAGTACTTC

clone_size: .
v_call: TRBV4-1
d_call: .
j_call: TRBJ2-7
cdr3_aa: CASSQGLAYEQYF
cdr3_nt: TGCGCCAGCAGCCAAGGTCTAGCCTACGAGCAGTACTTC

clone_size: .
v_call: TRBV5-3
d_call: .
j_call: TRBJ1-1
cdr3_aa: CARSLGIRGAQTEAFF
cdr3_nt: TGTGCCAGAAGCTTGGGAATACGGGGGGCACAGACTGAAGCTTTCTTT

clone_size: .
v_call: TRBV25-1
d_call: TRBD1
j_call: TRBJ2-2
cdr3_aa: CASSEWGTANTGELFF
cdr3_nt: TGTGCCAGCAGTGAATGGGGGACAGCGAACACCGGGGAGCTGTTTTTT

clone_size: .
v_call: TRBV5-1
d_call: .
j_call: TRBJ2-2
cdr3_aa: CASSLAGMYEPTGELFF
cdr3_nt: TGCGCCAGCAGCTTGGCCGGGATGTATGAACCCACCGGGGAGCTGTTTTTT

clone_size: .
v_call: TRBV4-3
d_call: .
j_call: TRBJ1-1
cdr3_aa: CASSQEGASGTEAFF
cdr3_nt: TGCGCCAGCAGCCAAGAAGGGGCCTCGGGCACTGAAGCTTTCTTT

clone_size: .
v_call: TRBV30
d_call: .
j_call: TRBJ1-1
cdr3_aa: CAWSPMTGLAWTEAFF
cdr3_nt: TGTGCCTGGAGTCCCATGACAGGCTTAGCGTGGACTGAAGCTTTCTTT

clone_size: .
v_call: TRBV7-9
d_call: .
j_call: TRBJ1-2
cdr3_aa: CASNDGRHTSYGYTF
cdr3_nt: TGTGCCAGCAATGACGGGAGACACACATCCTATGGCTACACCTTC

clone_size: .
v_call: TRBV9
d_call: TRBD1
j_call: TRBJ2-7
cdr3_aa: CASSVDGTGVYEQYF
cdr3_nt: TGTGCCAGCAGCGTCGACGGGACAGGAGTCTACGAGCAGTACTTC

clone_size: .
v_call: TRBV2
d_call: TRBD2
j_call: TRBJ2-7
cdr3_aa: CASSPRGGTYEQYF
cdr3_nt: TGTGCCAGCAGCCCACGGGGAGGGACCTACGAGCAGTACTTC

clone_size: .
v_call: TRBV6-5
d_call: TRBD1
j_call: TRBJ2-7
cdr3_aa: CASSYSPGGYEQYF
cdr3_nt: TGTGCCAGCAGTTACTCGCCAGGGGGCTACGAGCAGTACTTC

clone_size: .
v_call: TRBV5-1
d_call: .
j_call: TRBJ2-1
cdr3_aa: CASSPAVGYNEQFF
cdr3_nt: TGCGCCAGCAGTCCGGCGGTTGGTTACAATGAGCAGTTCTTC

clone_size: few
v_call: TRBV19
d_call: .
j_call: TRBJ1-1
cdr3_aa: CASSTSGLNTEAFF
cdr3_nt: TGTGCCAGTAGTACCTCGGGTTTGAACACTGAAGCTTTCTTT

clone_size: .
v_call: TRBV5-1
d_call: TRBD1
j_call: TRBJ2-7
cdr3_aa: CASSPRTGAYEQYF
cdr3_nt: TGCGCCAGCAGCCCGCGGACAGGGGCCTACGAGCAGTACTTC

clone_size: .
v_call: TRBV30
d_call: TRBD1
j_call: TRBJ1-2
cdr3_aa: CAWNPQWDRGYTF
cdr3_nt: TGTGCCTGGAACCCTCAGTGGGACAGAGGCTACACCTTC

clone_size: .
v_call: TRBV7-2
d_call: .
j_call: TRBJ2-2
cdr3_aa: CASSSLAGELFF
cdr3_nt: TGTGCCAGCAGCTCCCTTGCCGGGGAGCTGTTTTTT

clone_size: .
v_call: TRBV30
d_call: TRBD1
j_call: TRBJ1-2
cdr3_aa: CASEGIKGAGNYGYTF
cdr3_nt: TGTGCCAGCGAGGGGATCAAGGGGGCAGGGAACTATGGCTACACCTTC

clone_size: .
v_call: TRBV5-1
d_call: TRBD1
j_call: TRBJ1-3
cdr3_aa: CASSAATGGSGNTIYF
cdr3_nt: TGCGCCAGCAGCGCCGCGACAGGGGGCTCTGGAAACACCATATATTTT

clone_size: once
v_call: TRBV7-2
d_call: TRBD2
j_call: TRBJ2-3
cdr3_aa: CASSTTSAGTDTQYF
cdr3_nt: TGTGCCAGCAGCACGACTAGCGCCGGCACAGATACGCAGTATTTT

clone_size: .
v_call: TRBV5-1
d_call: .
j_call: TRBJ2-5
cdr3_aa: CASSFQTGNGETQYF
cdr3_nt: TGCGCCAGCAGCTTTCAAACAGGGAACGGAGAGACCCAGTACTTC

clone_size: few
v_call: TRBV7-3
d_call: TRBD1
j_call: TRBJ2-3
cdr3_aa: CASTPGGFTDTQYF
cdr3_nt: TGTGCCAGCACTCCAGGGGGCTTCACAGATACGCAGTATTTT

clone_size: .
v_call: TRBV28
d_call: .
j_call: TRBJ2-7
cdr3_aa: CASSDSSLSYEQYF
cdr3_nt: TGTGCCAGCAGTGACTCGAGCCTTTCCTACGAGCAGTACTTC

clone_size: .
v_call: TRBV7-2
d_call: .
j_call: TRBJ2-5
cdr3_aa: CASSLSHGETQYF
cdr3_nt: TGTGCCAGCAGCTTAAGTCACGGAGAGACCCAGTACTTC

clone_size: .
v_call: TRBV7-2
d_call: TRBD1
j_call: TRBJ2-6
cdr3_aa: CASSLRQGQISGANVLTF
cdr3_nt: TGTGCCAGCAGCTTGCGACAGGGCCAAATCTCTGGGGCCAACGTCCTGACTTTC

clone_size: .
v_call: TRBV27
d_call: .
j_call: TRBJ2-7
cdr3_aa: CASSPQPGGDEQYF
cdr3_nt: TGTGCCAGCAGTCCACAGCCTGGGGGCGACGAGCAGTACTTC

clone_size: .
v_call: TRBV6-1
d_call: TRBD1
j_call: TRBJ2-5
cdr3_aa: CASGIGSGGQETQYF
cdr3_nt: TGTGCCAGCGGAATTGGGTCAGGGGGACAAGAGACCCAGTACTTC

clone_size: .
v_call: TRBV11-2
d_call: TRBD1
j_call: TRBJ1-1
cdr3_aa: CASSPNRGTEAFF
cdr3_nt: TGTGCCAGCAGCCCTAACAGGGGCACTGAAGCTTTCTTT

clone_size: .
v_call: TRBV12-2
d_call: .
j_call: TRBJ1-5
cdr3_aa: CASRLPGTGLPGYSNQPQHF
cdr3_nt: TGTGCAAGTCGCTTACCCGGGACAGGCCTCCCAGGTTATAGCAATCAGCCCCAGCATTTT